The sequence of this T cell receptor (beta chain) was determined in a study of T cell clones after liver transplantation. Study as a whole: Apart from a few HCV-positive recipients, transplants were for non-autoimmune, non-viral reasons. Whole-study findings and limits: Circulating graft-donor-reactive CD4 TCRbeta sequences fell significantly post-transplant in most of the 8 subjects.

The CDR3 has 13 amino acids. Germline V lookup: CDR1 MNHEY, CDR2 SVGAGI. Trimming shortened V by 5 bases and J by 5 bases, and 12 bases separated the two germline ends. Thawed unstimulated PBMCs were FACS-sorted by CD3, CD4 and CD8 into two populations. A few counts support this clone. Antigen unknown. The data were produced by immunoSEQ multiplex PCR, yet TCRdb's version contains in-frame clones alone and is incomplete. The repertoire holds approximately 100,000 clones, with around 84% as singletons. J is TRBJ1-2 and V is TRBV6-5; no definite D call. Sequencing was performed on CD4+ T cells from blood, taken around 4 years after liver transplant. The clonotype originates from a human patient who received a liver transplant. The graft donor may have contributed some T cells. CDR3 coding DNA: TGTGCCAGCAGTCCCCCGGGAGGGTATGGCTACACCTTC. Translating gives CASSPPGGYGYTF.